This TCR beta chain was retrieved from a study of blood T cells in healthy people across ages. This CDR3 has 15 amino acids. The V end was cut by 3 bases, the J end by 7 bases, with 13 bases between. Using a J-beta primer mix together with a sample-barcoded 5' primer, a second PCR was run for roughly 7 to 11 cycles. TCRdb reprocessed the 5' RACE reads with MiXCR, giving one entry per CDR3 protein. The sample shows more than 900,000 distinct CDR3 sequences, 25% to 30% of them seen only once. Another study also made use of these data, one on T cells of mothers and their children.

This clonotype originated in a woman aged 40 to 49 in good health. Input material: blood. The V and J genes are TRBV12-3 or TRBV12-4 and TRBJ1-6; weak D call: TRBD1 (6 bases). CDR3 bases: TGTGCCAGCAGTTTCCAACAGGGAAGGAATTCACCCCTCCACTTT. Amino acid sequence: CASSFQQGRNSPLHF.